One sample yielded the 10 T cell receptor beta chains listed below, sequenced in a study of T-cell reconstitution after alpha-beta-depleted transplantation in children. TCRbeta library construction was performed incorporating unique molecular identifiers. TCRdb reanalysed the PCR reads using MiXCR and keeps one entry per CDR3 protein. The data hold around 180,000 distinct CDR3 sequences, with more than 9.5% observed a single time. This sample comprised PBMCs, obtained before TCRalphabeta/CD19-depleted stem cell transplant. Every receptor here comes from a boy between 2 and 15 years old with acute myeloid leukemia, due to receive a stem cell transplant.

This clonotype was observed at least ten times. This chain uses TRBV5-5 with TRBJ1-5; 7 nucleotides align to TRBD1. V lost 4 bases to trimming and J lost 0 bases; unmatched junction nucleotides: 7. The CDR3 has 16 residues. Germline values: CDR1 SGHKS, CDR2 YYEKEE (reference sequence). Here the CDR3 DNA reads TGTGCCAGCAGCGAAGGGACAGTCTATAGCAATCAGCCCCAGCATTTT. Translated: CASSEGTVYSNQPQHF.

The genes are TRBV11-2 and TRBJ2-5; 9 bases fit TRBD1. The V and J ends lost 5 bases and 4 bases, in that order; junction bases with no gene match: 8. Germline CDR1 and CDR2: SGHAT and FQNNGV. This CDR3 is 15 amino acids long. In DNA form, the CDR3 reads TGTGCCAGCAGCCTGCAACAGGGGGCCGGAGAGACCCAGTACTTC. Amino acid sequence: CASSLQQGAGETQYF.

This clonotype has ten or more counts. The DNA for the CDR3 is TGCGCCAGCAGCTTGGGGCAGCCGGGTTCACCCCTCCACTTT. Translating gives CASSLGQPGSPLHF. The chain is built from TRBV5-1 and TRBJ1-6; D remains unclear. The CDR3 consists of 14 residues. V was cut by 0 bases and J by 9 bases, with 10 bases left in between. Germline values: CDR1 SGHRS, CDR2 YFSETQ. The full variable domain, its missing parts supplied by reference TRBV5-1 and TRBJ1-6, is KAGVTQTPRYLIKTRGQQVTLSCSPISGHRSVSWYQQTPGQGLQFLFEYFSETQRNKGNFPGRFSGRQFSNSRSEMNVSTLELGDSALYLCASSLGQPGSPLHFGNGTRLTVT.

This clonotype has a count of ten or more. The V call is TRBV27, the J call TRBJ2-3; D is perhaps TRBD2 (6 bases). Per the germline V gene, CDR1 is MNHEY and CDR2 is SMNVEV (reference sequence). This CDR3 comprises 15 residues. V was clipped by 7 bases and J by 1 base, with 15 bases between them. Here the CDR3 reads CASIQSGLRTDTQYF. DNA for the CDR3: TGTGCCAGCATCCAGAGCGGGTTACGCACAGATACGCAGTATTTT.

This clonotype appeared many times. The chain employs TRBV20-1 and TRBJ1-2, with D perhaps matching TRBD1 (5 bases). This CDR3 has 16 amino acids. Trimming removed 0 bases at V and 4 bases at J, with 18 bases between. Germline V gene data show CDR1 as DFQATT and CDR2 as SNEGSKA (reference sequence). Here the CDR3 reads CSARDPSGPSGYGYTF. The CDR3 DNA reads as TGCAGTGCTAGAGATCCTTCAGGGCCCTCTGGCTATGGCTACACCTTC.

This clonotype occurred once. The chain employs TRBV7-8 and TRBJ2-5, with D unclear. Germline lookup yields CDR1 SGHVS and CDR2 FQNEAQ. Trimming cost V 6 bases and J 1 base, with 12 bases left between them. This CDR3 contains 14 residues. CDR3 sequence reads: CASRSRWAQETQYF. The DNA of the CDR3 is TGTGCCAGCAGGTCCCGGTGGGCCCAAGAGACCCAGTACTTC.

This clonotype was counted at least ten times. The rearrangement joins TRBV5-1 to TRBJ2-3; 9 bases match TRBD2. V was pared by 0 bases and J by 1 base, with 3 bases of the junction left unmatched. The CDR3 is made up of 16 amino acids. CDR1 and CDR2 from the germline V gene are SGHRS and YFSETQ. The CDR3: CASSLARLAGTDTQYF. CDR3 sequence (DNA): TGCGCCAGCAGCTTGGCCAGACTAGCGGGCACAGATACGCAGTATTTT. The full variable domain, rest sourced from reference TRBV5-1 and TRBJ2-3, is KAGVTQTPRYLIKTRGQQVTLSCSPISGHRSVSWYQQTPGQGLQFLFEYFSETQRNKGNFPGRFSGRQFSNSRSEMNVSTLELGDSALYLCASSLARLAGTDTQYFGPGTRLTVL.

This clonotype was counted many times. J is TRBJ2-3 and V is TRBV5-1, with 11 bases identical to TRBD2. CDR3 length: 16 amino acids. CDR1 SGHRS and CDR2 YFSETQ come from the germline V gene. V lost 2 bases and J lost 3; bases outside the gene matches: 5. CDR3 DNA sequence: TGCGCCAGCAGCTTAGGTGCTAGCGGGGGGACAGATACGCAGTATTTT. This sequence encodes CASSLGASGGTDTQYF.

This clonotype has ten or more counts. CDR3 sequence (DNA): TGTGCCAGCAGTTTAGACAGGGGGTTTAATGAAAAACTGTTTTTT. Translated: CASSLDRGFNEKLFF. This chain joins TRBV6-5 and TRBJ1-4, with 9 bases lining up with TRBD1. The CDR3 consists of 15 residues. V gave up 4 bases and J gave up 4 bases; unmatched junction bases: 4. Germline CDR1 and CDR2: MNHEY and SVGAGI.

This clonotype occurred many times. The chain couples TRBV5-1 to TRBJ2-1; 9 bases line up with TRBD2. Germline V gene lookup returns CDR1 SGHRS and CDR2 YFSETQ. The V gene end was trimmed by 1 base and the J gene end by 4 bases; junction bases not matched to a gene: 18. There are 20 residues in the CDR3. CDR3 region: CASSLIGGKRAGGGYNEQFF. As DNA, the CDR3 is TGCGCCAGCAGCTTGATCGGAGGGAAACGAGCGGGAGGAGGTTACAATGAGCAGTTCTTC. The full variable domain, with the rest looked up from reference TRBV5-1 and TRBJ2-1, is KAGVTQTPRYLIKTRGQQVTLSCSPISGHRSVSWYQQTPGQGLQFLFEYFSETQRNKGNFPGRFSGRQFSNSRSEMNVSTLELGDSALYLCASSLIGGKRAGGGYNEQFFGPGTRLTVL.